This passage covers 10 T cell receptor beta chains from one sample sequenced in a study of blood T cell repertoires in COVID-19. TCRdb keeps only in-frame clones here, not all; method: immunoSEQ multiplex PCR. Found here are some 130,000 clones, more than 75% of them singletons; the top ten hold approximately 2%. Sequencing was done on a sample of peripheral blood. The receptor set was obtained from a man between 65 and 85 years old with active COVID-19.

This clone has a single count. The rearrangement uses TRBV28 and TRBJ1-1; D gene unclear. CDR1 is MDHEN and CDR2 is SYDVKM in the germline V gene. Trimming left V 6 bases short and J 0 bases short, with 11 bases between. This CDR3 has 14 residues. The CDR3 bases are TGTGCCAGCAGGGAGGCAGTGATGAACACTGAAGCTTTCTTT. Translation: CASREAVMNTEAFF.

The chain recombines TRBV5-6 with TRBJ1-2; 8 positions agree with TRBD1. Per germline, CDR1 SGHDT and CDR2 YYEEEE. This CDR3 is 14 amino acids long. The ends lost 0 bases at V and 7 bases at J; junction bases unmatched: 5. The CDR3: CASSLVRGLSGYTF. The DNA of the CDR3 is TGTGCCAGCAGCTTGGTCAGGGGGCTCAGTGGCTACACCTTC.

The table lists this clone with a count of one. The chain is built from TRBV5-1 and TRBJ2-7; 9 positions match TRBD2. The CDR3 extends over 16 amino acids. J lost 4 bases, V lost 0 bases, and 8 bases had no gene match. Germline CDR1 is SGHRS and CDR2 is YFSETQ. The CDR3 DNA follows: TGCGCCAGCAGCTTGGCCCCAGCGGGAGGAATGTACGAGCAGTACTTC. It is translated as CASSLAPAGGMYEQYF.

This sequence joins TRBV18 and TRBJ1-5; no firm D call. CDR1 is KGHSH, CDR2 LQKENI, per germline. V gave up 2 bases and J gave up 5 bases, with 10 bases separating them. The CDR3 is 14 amino acids. The CDR3 nucleotides read TGTGCCAGCTCACCAGGGAGGGAAGATCAGCCCCAGCATTTT. As protein: CASSPGREDQPQHF.

This chain joins TRBV9 and TRBJ1-1, with 10 bases matching TRBD1. This CDR3 comprises 15 residues. After removal of 2 bases from V and 4 bases from J, the junction contained 5 bases not matched to a gene. Looked up from germline, CDR1 is SGDLS and CDR2 is YYNGEE. The CDR3 protein is CASSVSDRGVTEAFF. In DNA form, the CDR3 reads TGTGCCAGCAGCGTCTCGGACAGGGGGGTCACTGAAGCTTTCTTT.

The chain links TRBV28 to TRBJ1-1, with 7 bases aligning to TRBD1. J gave up 7 bases and V 4 bases, and 6 bases lay outside the gene matches. There are 13 residues in the CDR3. Germline CDR1 and CDR2: MDHEN and SYDVKM. Written as DNA, the CDR3 is TGTGCCAGCAGTTCCTCGGGACAGTTTGAAGCTTTCTTT. As protein: CASSSSGQFEAFF.

The chain combines TRBV3-1 (or the pseudogene TRBV3-2) with TRBJ2-7; D possibly corresponds to TRBD2 (5 bases). The CDR3 consists of 12 residues. CDR1 LGHDT and CDR2 YNNKEL come from the germline V gene (reference sequence). Trimming left V 5 bases short and J 2 bases short, with 7 bases between. Here the CDR3 DNA reads TGTGCCAGCAGCTTGACTACCTACGAGCAGTACTTC. As protein: CASSLTTYEQYF.

The chain employs TRBV5-1 and TRBJ2-7; the D gene is possibly TRBD1 (6 bases). CDR1 SGHRS and CDR2 YFSETQ come from the germline V gene. V shed 4 bases and J shed 2 bases, with 16 bases lying between them. The CDR3 is 15 amino acids. CDR3 DNA sequence: TGCGCCAGCAGCGCGGGTAACAGGGAACCCTACGAGCAGTACTTC. It is translated as CASSAGNREPYEQYF. Using reference TRBV5-1 and TRBJ2-7 for the parts outside the CDR3, the full variable domain is KAGVTQTPRYLIKTRGQQVTLSCSPISGHRSVSWYQQTPGQGLQFLFEYFSETQRNKGNFPGRFSGRQFSNSRSEMNVSTLELGDSALYLCASSAGNREPYEQYFGPGTRLTVT.

The chain combines TRBV2 with TRBJ1-2, with TRBD1 matching over 7 bases. Unmatched junction bases numbered 8, after V lost 5 bases and J lost 5 bases. CDR1 SNHLY and CDR2 FYNNEI come from the germline V gene. There are 14 residues in the CDR3. CDR3 sequence reads: CASSPLDRVYGYTF. In DNA, the CDR3 is TGTGCCAGCAGTCCCCTCGACAGGGTGTATGGCTACACCTTC.

V gene TRBV18 combines with J gene TRBJ1-1, with no clear D. CDR1 and CDR2 from the germline V gene are KGHSH and LQKENI. Deletions cut 2 bases from V and 1 base from J, with 5 bases between. The CDR3 loop spans 13 amino acids. DNA for the CDR3: TGTGCCAGCTCACCAGAGGGGAACACTGAAGCTTTCTTT. This sequence encodes CASSPEGNTEAFF.